One and the same sample provided the 15 T cell receptor beta chains below, sequenced in a study of graft-versus-host responses after intestinal transplantation. TCRdb's table, derived via immunoSEQ multiplex PCR, lists solely in-frame clones and lacks some. The sample has about 21,000 clones; about a third are singletons. Each mixed lymphocyte reaction held around 200,000 CFSE-labeled responders and around 200,000 irradiated violet-dye-labeled stimulators. The starting material was alloreactive CD8+ T cells from a mixed lymphocyte reaction culture, obtained before intestinal transplant. Subset denoted: CFSE-low proliferating T cells sorted from roughly six-day pre-transplant mixed lymphocyte reaction (GvH or HvG direction). Receptors originate from a human patient who received an intestinal transplant.

The chain carries TRBV28 and TRBJ2-1; 7 bases line up with TRBD1. CDR3 length: 15 residues. V dropped 3 bases and J dropped 0; count of bases not matched to a gene: 2. CDR1 is MDHEN, CDR2 SYDVKM, per germline. CDR3 protein: CASSLDRSSYNEQFF. CDR3 coding DNA: TGTGCCAGCAGTTTGGACAGGAGCTCCTACAATGAGCAGTTCTTC.

V usage is TRBV4-1 and J usage is TRBJ1-2; D is uncertain. Trimming took 4 bases from V and 1 from J, leaving 13 bases between them. This CDR3 has 15 residues. Germline V gene data show CDR1 as MGHRA and CDR2 as YSYEKL. In nucleotides, the CDR3 is TGCGCCAGCAGCCTCCACATGAGTAGTAACTATGGCTACACCTTC. Translated: CASSLHMSSNYGYTF.

This sequence joins TRBV9 and TRBJ1-2; 9 nucleotides match TRBD1. Germline loops: CDR1 SGDLS, CDR2 YYNGEE. The junction had 17 bases not matched to a gene; V was cut back by 3 bases and J by 8 bases. CDR3 length: 17 amino acids. CDR3 in amino acids: CASSAYAGTGYEEGYTF. The DNA of the CDR3 is TGTGCCAGCAGCGCTTACGCAGGGACAGGGTATGAAGAGGGCTACACCTTC. Combining the CDR3 with reference TRBV9 and TRBJ1-2 gives the whole variable domain DSGVTQTPKHLITATGQRVTLRCSPRSGDLSVYWYQQSLDQGLQFLIQYYNGEERAKGNILERFSAQQFPDLHSELNLSSLELGDSALYFCASSAYAGTGYEEGYTFGSGTRLTVV.

In the case of this clone: With a much larger clone just one base away, this may be a read error. This chain uses TRBV4-2 with TRBJ2-7; D remains ambiguous. The germline V gene has CDR1 LGHNA and CDR2 YNFKEQ. The CDR3 contains 13 residues. Trimming removed 1 base at V and 0 bases at J, with 4 bases between. CDR3 sequence (DNA): TGTGCCAGCAGCCAAGGAGGCTCCTACGAGCAGTACTTC. This encodes CASSQGGSYEQYF.

The rearrangement joins TRBV9 to TRBJ2-1; TRBD2 agrees at 9 bases. CDR3 length: 15 residues. Losses at the gene ends were 5 bases for V and 8 bases for J; bases not matched to a gene: 11. Germline CDR1 and CDR2: SGDLS and YYNGEE. CDR3 bases: TGTGCCAGCAGTTTAGCGGGAGAAGTCATCGATGAGCAGTTCTTC. Its protein product is CASSLAGEVIDEQFF. The entire variable domain, with the rest obtained from reference TRBV9 and TRBJ2-1, is as follows: DSGVTQTPKHLITATGQRVTLRCSPRSGDLSVYWYQQSLDQGLQFLIQYYNGEERAKGNILERFSAQQFPDLHSELNLSSLELGDSALYFCASSLAGEVIDEQFFGPGTRLTVL.

The rearrangement uses TRBV20-1 and TRBJ2-7; the D is unclear. The V gene's germline CDR1 is DFQATT and CDR2 SNEGSKA (reference sequence). CDR3 length: 11 residues. The V end lost 0 bases, the J end lost 4 bases, and 4 bases lay between the germline ends. The chain's CDR3 is CSARDQYEQYF. In nucleotides, the CDR3 is TGCAGTGCTAGAGATCAGTACGAGCAGTACTTC.

The rearrangement links TRBV30 to TRBJ1-1; D uncertain. This CDR3 is 13 amino acids long. CDR1 is GTSNPN, CDR2 SVGIG, per germline (reference sequence). V dropped 3 bases and J dropped 5 bases, with 13 bases sitting between them. CDR3 bases: TGTGCCTGGAGCGATTTCGGGTGGACTGAAGCTTTCTTT. The encoded protein is CAWSDFGWTEAFF.

The V call is TRBV6-9, the J call TRBJ2-1, with a tentative D call TRBD2 (6 bases). The V and J ends lost 4 bases and 6 bases respectively, with 10 bases between them. This CDR3 has 13 residues. The germline CDR1 and CDR2 sequences are MNHGY and SVAAGI. In DNA, the CDR3 is TGTGCCAGCAGTTCCCGGGAGTTCAATGAGCAGTTCTTC. It specifies CASSSREFNEQFF.

V and J are TRBV5-1 and TRBJ1-6; D gene unclear. V was pared by 4 bases and J by 4 bases, with 6 bases between. CDR1 and CDR2 from the germline V gene are SGHRS and YFSETQ. The CDR3 has 13 amino acids. The CDR3: CASSPLYNSPLHF. The CDR3 DNA follows: TGCGCCAGCAGCCCCTTATATAATTCACCCCTCCACTTT.

In this sample, this clone turned up a few times. The gene calls are TRBV7-9 and TRBJ1-1, with 8 bases matching TRBD1. Trimming took 5 bases from V and 5 from J; bases not matched to a gene: 16. Germline assignment: CDR1 SEHNR and CDR2 FQNEAQ (reference sequence). The CDR3 sequence is 17 residues long. The CDR3 nucleotides read TGTGCCAGCAGCCCGCCGGGGCATACAGGGGGGAGGACTGAAGCTTTCTTT. Protein: CASSPPGHTGGRTEAFF.

In this sample, this clone turned up once. The CDR3, as DNA: TGTGCTAGTGGTTCCCCGGGTCTGGTCTGGCCCAGCTCCTACAATGAGCAGTTCTTC. It translates to CASGSPGLVWPSSYNEQFF. This chain connects TRBV12-5 to TRBJ2-1; D not certain. The CDR3 totals 19 residues. Germline V gives CDR1 LGHNT, CDR2 FRNRAP. V gave up 4 bases and J gave up 0 bases, with 22 bases separating them.

This clone was counted only a few times. At one of its ends the junction is not consistent with the germline gene, which may arise from a read error. The chain uses TRBV4-1 and TRBJ2-2, with 13 bases aligning to TRBD2. The CDR3 has 15 residues. Per germline, CDR1 MGHRA and CDR2 YSYEKL. The CDR3 sequence: CASSQEGLAGGELFF. In DNA form, the CDR3 reads TGTGCCAGCAGCCAAGAGGGACTAGCGGGAGGGGAGCTGTTTTTT.

A few counts support this clone. The rearrangement joins TRBV7-6 to TRBJ2-2; D uncertain. V gave up 0 bases and J gave up 6 bases, with 2 bases separating them. The germline V gene encodes CDR1 SGHVS and CDR2 FNYEAQ. This CDR3 is 12 amino acids long. The CDR3 loop is CASSLAAGELFF. The CDR3 DNA reads as TGTGCCAGCAGCTTAGCAGCCGGGGAGCTGTTTTTT.

The chain has TRBV5-4 and TRBJ1-5; D is unclear. In germline, CDR1 is SGHNT, CDR2 YYREEE (reference sequence). The V end lost 4 bases, the J end lost 2 bases, and 16 bases lay between the germline ends. CDR3 length: 16 amino acids. This CDR3 reads CASSQERVGGNQPQHF. For the CDR3, the DNA is TGTGCCAGCAGCCAAGAAAGGGTCGGGGGCAATCAGCCCCAGCATTTT.

V is TRBV4-2 and J is TRBJ2-1; no definite D call. This CDR3 spans 17 amino acids. CDR1 and CDR2 (germline): LGHNA, YNFKEQ. V was cut by 4 bases and J by 0 bases, with 16 bases left in between. This CDR3 is CASSLISGESSYNEQFF. The DNA of the CDR3 is TGTGCCAGCAGCCTTATTTCGGGCGAAAGCTCCTACAATGAGCAGTTCTTC.